These 5 T cell receptor beta chains came from one sample sequenced in a study of blood T cell repertoires in COVID-19. Sequencing used immunoSEQ multiplex PCR; TCRdb keeps in-frame clones, though not all of them. The table lists some 150,000 clones, about 80% of them singletons. Input material: peripheral blood. These receptors were collected from a human donor with acute or convalescent COVID-19. The donor label of this sample is uncertain.

This clone was seen only a few times. The chain combines TRBV10-3 with TRBJ2-5; D gene unclear. V was clipped by 3 bases and J by 0 bases, with 11 bases between them. There are 15 residues in the CDR3. CDR1 ENHRY and CDR2 SYGVKD come from the germline V gene. In DNA, the CDR3 is TGTGCCATCAGTGACCGACACCCGTACCAAGAGACCCAGTACTTC. It encodes CAISDRHPYQETQYF.

The chain employs TRBV19 and TRBJ2-7, with TRBD1 matching 7 bases. This CDR3 spans 16 amino acids. Unmatched junction bases numbered 10, after V lost 2 bases and J lost 3 bases. Per germline, CDR1 LNHDA and CDR2 SQIVND (reference sequence). CDR3 loop: CASSIRGGQGDYEQYF. The CDR3 bases are TGTGCCAGTAGTATACGAGGGGGTCAGGGGGACTACGAGCAGTACTTC.

This clone was seen once. The rearrangement joins TRBV29-1 to TRBJ2-1; weak D call: TRBD1 (5 bases). Germline values: CDR1 SQVTM, CDR2 ANQGSEA. The length of the CDR3 is 12 residues. Between the trimmed V and J ends, which lost 3 bases and 8 bases, there was a span of 11 bases. The CDR3 nucleotides read TGCAGCGTTGATCTGGGGCCCTATGAGCAGTTCTTC. The encoded protein is CSVDLGPYEQFF.

The rearrangement uses TRBV29-1 and TRBJ2-5; D gene uncertain. With 7 bases removed from V and 4 bases from J, the gap between germline ends came to 28 bases. The V gene's germline CDR1 is SQVTM and CDR2 ANQGSEA. The CDR3 sequence is 17 residues long. The CDR3 reads CSASLWSPGRRGETQYF. The CDR3 nucleotides are TGCAGCGCCTCCCTGTGGTCCCCCGGAAGGAGAGGAGAGACCCAGTACTTC.

The chain carries TRBV19 and TRBJ2-3, with 7 bases lining up with TRBD2. The CDR3 loop spans 15 amino acids. The germline V gene encodes CDR1 LNHDA and CDR2 SQIVND (reference sequence). J lost 5 bases, V lost 3 bases, and 8 bases had no gene match. CDR3 residues: CASSINAGEGDTQYF. The CDR3 nucleotides read TGTGCCAGTAGTATTAACGCGGGAGAGGGAGATACGCAGTATTTT.